The present entry profiles one TCR beta chain with its context. The target antigen is unknown. Different DNA sequences within this sample yield the same CDR3. Germline lookup yields CDR1 MNHEY and CDR2 SMNVEV (reference sequence). Trimming removed 2 bases from V and 3 bases from J, with 5 bases in between. CDR3 length equals 12 residues. This entry is derived from a study of PD-1 blockade in mismatch repair-deficient tumors. On the study more broadly: All were previously treated, progressing patients with 12 mismatch repair-deficient cancer types. The study, taken as a whole, reports: Tumor-resident clones, often absent from pretreatment blood, expanded after pembrolizumab and then contracted.

Profiled with immunoSEQ multiplex PCR; TCRdb holds only in-frame clones, not every one. Among tens of thousands of clones, around 80% were seen once, and the ten largest hold roughly 6%. Mismatch repair deficiency was confirmed in all patients, by PCR or immunohistochemistry. TCRs were sequenced from three patients responding to pembrolizumab. The chain carries TRBV27 and TRBJ2-7, with D possibly being TRBD1 or TRBD2 (5 bases each). This clonotype originated in an adult with mismatch repair-deficient cancer. The specimen comprised peripheral blood, sampled 2 weeks after starting pembrolizumab. The CDR3 nucleotides are TGTGCCAGCAGTTTAGGGGGCTACGAGCAGTACTTC. Translating it yields CASSLGGYEQYF.